This T cell receptor (beta chain) was recovered during a study of blood T cell repertoires in COVID-19. The wider study: The analysed material was cDNA or gDNA that came from T cells, B-cell-depleted T cells, or PBMCs.

Germline CDR1 and CDR2: SEHNR and FQNEAQ (reference sequence). V lost 5 bases and J 0 bases, leaving 11 bases between the germline ends. CDR3 size: 15 residues. Clones were read by immunoSEQ multiplex PCR, and TCRdb kept only the in-frame ones, dropping some. The sample records more than 35,000 clones, nearly 70% being singletons. The clonotype was recovered from a man at least 80 years old with acute or convalescent COVID-19. This chain connects TRBV7-9 to TRBJ2-1; tentative D call: TRBD2 (5 bases). The material sequenced was peripheral blood. CDR3 sequence reads: CASSPGVISYNEQFF. The CDR3 DNA reads as TGTGCCAGCAGCCCCGGGGTGATCTCCTACAATGAGCAGTTCTTC.